This T cell receptor (beta chain) was captured by sequencing in a study of control samples from healthy donors and cancer patients. Here immunoSEQ multiplex PCR was the method, and the copy in TCRdb shows in-frame clones only, minus some. The sample has 160,000 or so clones, 94% seen once; the top ten hold 13% to 15%. Sample: PBMCs. This clonotype originated in a man in his 60s with colorectal cancer.

CDR3 sequence (DNA): TGTGCCAGCAGTCTAACAGGGGGCTACGAGCAGTACTTC. Translation: CASSLTGGYEQYF. This chain connects TRBV12-3 or TRBV12-4 to TRBJ2-7, with TRBD1 matching over 8 bases. The junction had 3 bases not matched to a gene; V was cut back by 5 bases and J by 3 bases. CDR3 length: 13 amino acids.